This entry is about one T cell receptor beta chain. Compared with germline, one end of the junction differs, possibly owing to a read error. Looked up from germline, CDR1 is KGHSH and CDR2 is LQKENI. CDR3 length: 16 amino acids. Per the original data handling: Reference gene primer amplification in the assay estimated nucleated cell counts. Here immunoSEQ multiplex PCR was the method, and the copy in TCRdb shows in-frame clones only, minus some. Clonal size and the V and J genes are those of that table, whereas D and trimming came from the DNA. The sample carries some 120,000 clones, less than 90% recorded once. The sample originates from a study of blood T cell repertoires in COVID-19.

V and J are TRBV18 and TRBJ1-6, with a possible D match to TRBD1 (5 bases). The sample taken for sequencing was peripheral blood. The receptor comes from a woman aged 30 to 39 who had recovered from COVID-19. CDR3 protein: CASSPRVQENYSPLHF. The CDR3, as DNA: TGTGCCAGCTCCCCACGGGTACAGGAAAACTATTCACCCCTCCACTTT.